These 4 T cell receptor beta chains were all obtained from the same sample, sequenced in a study of blood T cell repertoires in COVID-19. The assay was immunoSEQ multiplex PCR, and TCRdb's table has in-frame clones only and misses some. The table has around 200,000 clones, around four fifths seen once. The source material was peripheral blood. Receptor source: a woman in her forties or fifties with acute or convalescent COVID-19.

In this sample, this clone turned up a few times. This sequence joins TRBV11-2 and TRBJ1-2; D uncertain. The CDR3 sequence is 13 residues long. Per germline, CDR1 SGHAT and CDR2 FQNNGV. The V and J ends lost 3 bases and 0 bases respectively, with 5 bases between them. The DNA of the CDR3 is TGTGCCAGCAGCTTGAGGGCTAACTATGGCTACACCTTC. This codes for CASSLRANYGYTF.

The V and J genes are TRBV12-3 or TRBV12-4 and TRBJ1-4; D is possibly TRBD1 (6 bases). The V and J ends lost 8 bases and 5 bases respectively, with 12 bases between them. The CDR3 is 13 residues long. The CDR3, as DNA: TGTGCCAGCTACTCACAGGGAAATGAAAAACTGTTTTTT. This translates into CASYSQGNEKLFF.

The chain combines TRBV2 with TRBJ1-1; D may be TRBD1 (5 bases). V lost 6 bases to trimming and J lost 10 bases, with 21 bases between them. The CDR3 is made up of 14 amino acids. From germline, CDR1 is SNHLY and CDR2 FYNNEI. The CDR3, as DNA: TGTGCCAGCAGGAGCATCGGGAGGGGCGAGGGAGCTTTCTTT. It translates to CASRSIGRGEGAFF.

The chain joins TRBV24-1 to TRBJ2-1; 9 nucleotides match TRBD2. Germline CDR1 reads KGHDR; CDR2 reads SFDVKD. V was pared by 2 bases and J by 7 bases, with 8 bases of the junction left unmatched. The CDR3 sequence is 16 residues long. The CDR3 nucleotides read TGTGCCACCAGTGATTCCGGGACTAGCAACATAAATGAGCAGTTCTTC. It encodes CATSDSGTSNINEQFF.